The clone carrying this TCR beta chain was detected once. Sequenced by immunoSEQ multiplex PCR; TCRdb stores in-frame clones only, minus some. The data hold some 200,000 clones, with approximately 90% observed a single time. This specimen belongs to a study of T cell responses to AZD1222 COVID-19 vaccine. Deletions cut 6 bases from V and 1 base from J, with 15 bases between. CDR3 length: 15 amino acids. Germline V gene lookup returns CDR1 LNHDA and CDR2 SQIVND (reference sequence). The chain combines TRBV19 with TRBJ1-2; D not certain. The sample was peripheral blood, taken 28 days after the second AZD1222 dose. The source of this sequence is an adult who received the AZD1222 COVID-19 vaccine. This CDR3 reads CASRYSQEDNYGYTF. CDR3 coding DNA: TGTGCCAGTAGATATTCCCAGGAAGATAACTATGGCTACACCTTC.